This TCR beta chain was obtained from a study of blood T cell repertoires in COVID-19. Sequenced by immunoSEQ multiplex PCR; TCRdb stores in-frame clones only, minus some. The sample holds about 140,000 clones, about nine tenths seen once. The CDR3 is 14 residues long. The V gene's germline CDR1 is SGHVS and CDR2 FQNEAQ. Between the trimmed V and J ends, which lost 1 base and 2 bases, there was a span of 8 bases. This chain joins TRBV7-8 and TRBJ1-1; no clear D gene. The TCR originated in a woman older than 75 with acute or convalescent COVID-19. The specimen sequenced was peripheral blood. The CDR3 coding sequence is TGTGCCAGCAGCTTAGTAGCGGTTAACACTGAAGCTTTCTTT. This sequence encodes CASSLVAVNTEAFF.